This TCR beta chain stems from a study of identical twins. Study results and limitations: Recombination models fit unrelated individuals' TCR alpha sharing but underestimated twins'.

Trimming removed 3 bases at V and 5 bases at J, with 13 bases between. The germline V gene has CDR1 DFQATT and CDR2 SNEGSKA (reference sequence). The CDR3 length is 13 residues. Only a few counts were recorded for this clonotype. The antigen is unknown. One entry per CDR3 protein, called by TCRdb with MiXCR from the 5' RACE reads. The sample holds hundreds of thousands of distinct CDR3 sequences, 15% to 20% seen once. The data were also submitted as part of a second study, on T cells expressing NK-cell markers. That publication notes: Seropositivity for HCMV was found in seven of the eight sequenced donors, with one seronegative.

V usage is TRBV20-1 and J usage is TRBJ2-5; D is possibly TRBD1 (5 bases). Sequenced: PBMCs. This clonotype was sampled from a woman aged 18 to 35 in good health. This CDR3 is CSASLGPRETQYF. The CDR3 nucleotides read TGCAGTGCTAGTTTGGGGCCCCGGGAGACCCAGTACTTC.